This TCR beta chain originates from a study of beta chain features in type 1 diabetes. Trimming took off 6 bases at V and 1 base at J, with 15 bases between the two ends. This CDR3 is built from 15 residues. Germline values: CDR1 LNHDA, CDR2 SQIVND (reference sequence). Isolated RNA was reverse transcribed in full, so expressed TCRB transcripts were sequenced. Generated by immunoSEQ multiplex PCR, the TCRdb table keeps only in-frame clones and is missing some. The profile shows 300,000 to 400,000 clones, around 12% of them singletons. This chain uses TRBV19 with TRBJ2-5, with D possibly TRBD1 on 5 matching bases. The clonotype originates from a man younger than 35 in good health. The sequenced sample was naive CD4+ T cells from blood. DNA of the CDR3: TGTGCCAGTAGCCCCCTCGGGCAGGGCCAAGAGACCCAGTACTTC. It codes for CASSPLGQGQETQYF.